One and the same sample provided the 27 T cell receptor beta chains below, sequenced in a study of blood T cell repertoires in COVID-19. Clones were sequenced by immunoSEQ multiplex PCR, and TCRdb holds only the in-frame ones, with some missing. Of about 230,000 clones listed, 70% to 90% are singletons. The sequencing sample was made of peripheral blood. These receptors were taken from a man between 40 and 49 years old with acute or convalescent COVID-19.

V is TRBV13 and J is TRBJ1-1; 7 positions match TRBD1. The V and J ends lost 5 bases and 0 bases, in that order; junction bases with no gene match: 6. The CDR3 runs 15 residues. Germline V CDR1 and CDR2: PRHDT, FYEKMQ (reference sequence). The CDR3 DNA sequence: TGTGCCAGCAGCCAGGAACAGGGGATGAACACTGAAGCTTTCTTT. It encodes CASSQEQGMNTEAFF.

The chain recombines TRBV9 with TRBJ1-5; D gene unclear. The germline gives CDR1 SGDLS, CDR2 YYNGEE. CDR3 size: 15 residues. V was trimmed by 0 bases and J by 0 bases, leaving 7 bases between them. The CDR3 sequence is CASSVAGYSNQPQHF. DNA of the CDR3: TGTGCCAGCAGCGTAGCCGGGTATAGCAATCAGCCCCAGCATTTT.

This rearrangement joins TRBV3-1 (or the pseudogene TRBV3-2) to TRBJ2-2, with TRBD2 as a possible D gene (5 bases). Germline CDR1 is LGHDT and CDR2 is YNNKEL (reference sequence). With 1 base removed from V and 3 bases from J, the gap between germline ends came to 6 bases. The CDR3 is 14 residues long. The DNA of the CDR3 is TGTGCCAGCAGCCAAGGACTACACACCGGGGAGCTGTTTTTT. Translating gives CASSQGLHTGELFF.

The chain combines TRBV7-9 with TRBJ1-6; D may be TRBD1 (5 bases). The germline V gene has CDR1 SEHNR and CDR2 FQNEAQ (reference sequence). Trimming stripped 4 bases from V and 7 bases from J, with 8 bases between. The CDR3 covers 13 residues. The CDR3 loop reads CASSYPGNSPLHF. As DNA, the CDR3 is TGTGCCAGCAGCTATCCAGGGAATTCACCCCTCCACTTT.

The chain has TRBV5-1 and TRBJ2-1; 8 bases line up with TRBD1. Germline CDR1 is SGHRS and CDR2 is YFSETQ. Germline trimming cut 4 bases from V and 9 bases from J; bases unmatched to any gene: 12. The CDR3 sequence is 15 residues long. CDR3 loop: CASSPGQGWGGEQFF. CDR3 in DNA: TGCGCCAGCAGCCCCGGACAGGGATGGGGTGGTGAGCAGTTCTTC.

The chain couples TRBV6-5 to TRBJ1-6; D unclear. Trimming removed 6 bases from V and 7 bases from J, with 13 bases in between. Germline assignment: CDR1 MNHEY and CDR2 SVGAGI. The CDR3 is made up of 14 amino acids. CDR3 DNA: TGTGCCAGCAGCTCCGTTTCTGTAAATTCACCCCTCCACTTT. It is translated as CASSSVSVNSPLHF.

This chain joins TRBV15 and TRBJ1-2; 7 nucleotides align to TRBD1. The germline V gene has CDR1 LNHNV and CDR2 YYDKDF (reference sequence). V trimming: 3 bases; J trimming: 8 bases; junction bases outside the gene matches: 12. The CDR3 runs 15 residues. CDR3 DNA sequence: TGTGCCACCAGCAGGGCTGAGACAGGGTTTGGCGGCTACACCTTC. Translation: CATSRAETGFGGYTF.

This chain joins TRBV20-1 and TRBJ2-7, with D tentatively TRBD1 (6 bases). The germline gives CDR1 DFQATT, CDR2 SNEGSKA (reference sequence). CDR3 size: 11 residues. The CDR3 is CSAGQLYEQYF. In DNA, the CDR3 is TGCAGCGCAGGACAGCTCTACGAGCAGTACTTC.

The genes are TRBV24-1 and TRBJ2-1, with D tentatively TRBD1 (6 bases). V gave up 4 bases and J gave up 4 bases, with 16 bases separating them. The CDR3 is made up of 16 amino acids. The germline gives CDR1 KGHDR, CDR2 SFDVKD. CDR3 DNA sequence: TGTGCCACCAGTGACCCCAAGGGGGTTGGTTACAATGAGCAGTTCTTC. This sequence encodes CATSDPKGVGYNEQFF.

The rearrangement joins TRBV4-1 to TRBJ2-3, with 13 nucleotides matching TRBD2. The CDR3 sequence is 18 residues long. After removal of 2 bases from V and 1 base from J, the junction contained 6 bases not matched to a gene. CDR1 is MGHRA and CDR2 is YSYEKL in the germline V gene. The CDR3 spells CASSQSRLAGGGTDTQYF. CDR3 nucleotide sequence: TGCGCCAGCAGCCAATCCCGACTAGCGGGGGGAGGCACAGATACGCAGTATTTT.

The J gene is TRBJ1-6, the V gene TRBV2; TRBD1 matches at 9 bases. This CDR3 is 16 amino acids long. V lost 6 bases, J lost 6 bases, and 9 bases stayed unmatched. The germline V gene has CDR1 SNHLY and CDR2 FYNNEI. As DNA, the CDR3 is TGTGCCAGCAGGGCGACAGGGGGGCCCCTTAATTCACCCCTCCACTTT. Its protein product is CASRATGGPLNSPLHF.

The rearrangement joins TRBV15 to TRBJ2-6; no clear D. CDR1 LNHNV and CDR2 YYDKDF come from the germline V gene (reference sequence). The CDR3 is 13 residues long. V was trimmed by 8 bases and J by 0 bases, leaving 5 bases between them. CDR3: CATGDSGANVLTF. The CDR3 nucleotides are TGTGCCACCGGAGACTCTGGGGCCAACGTCCTGACTTTC.

The CDR3 reads CASSLAKASGAGNEQFF. CDR3 DNA: TGTGCCAGCAGCTTGGCCAAGGCTAGCGGGGCCGGGAATGAGCAGTTCTTC. This rearrangement joins TRBV5-4 to TRBJ2-1, with TRBD2 identical over 9 bases. The germline CDR1 and CDR2 sequences are SGHNT and YYREEE (reference sequence). V lost 0 bases to trimming and J lost 7 bases; unmatched junction nucleotides: 11. The CDR3 runs 17 residues.

This clone was recorded once. V and J are TRBV27 and TRBJ2-5, with D tentatively TRBD1 (5 bases). CDR1 and CDR2 from the germline V gene are MNHEY and SMNVEV (reference sequence). The CDR3 contains 13 residues. V lost 5 bases, J lost 3 bases, and 10 bases lay in between. The CDR3 loop reads CASSPRTKETQYF. Here the CDR3 DNA reads TGTGCCAGCAGTCCCCGGACAAAAGAGACCCAGTACTTC.

There are a few counts of this clone. The J gene is TRBJ2-5, the V gene TRBV11-1; 9 bases map to TRBD2. Germline V gene sequence: CDR1 SGHAT, CDR2 FQDESV (reference sequence). Unmatched junction bases numbered 5, after V lost 1 base and J lost 2 bases. The CDR3 loop spans 16 amino acids. Written as DNA, the CDR3 is TGTGCCAGCAGCTTAGGGGCTAGCGGGGTTCAAGAGACCCAGTACTTC. It encodes CASSLGASGVQETQYF.

The chain is built from TRBV5-1 and TRBJ2-3; 7 nucleotides align to TRBD1. The V gene's germline CDR1 is SGHRS and CDR2 YFSETQ. The CDR3 sequence is 15 residues long. V was clipped by 4 bases and J by 2 bases; unmatched bases: 7. The CDR3 sequence: CASSPGRGPTDTQYF. DNA of the CDR3: TGCGCCAGCAGCCCCGGAAGGGGGCCCACAGATACGCAGTATTTT.

The chain employs TRBV10-2 and TRBJ2-3, with TRBD2 matching over 8 bases. Trimming took 7 bases from V and 0 from J; bases not matched to a gene: 9. Germline V gives CDR1 WSHSY, CDR2 SAAADI. The CDR3 has 16 residues. In nucleotides, the CDR3 is TGCGCCAGCACCCCCACGGGGGGGGTTAGCACAGATACGCAGTATTTT. The encoded protein is CASTPTGGVSTDTQYF.

The gene calls are TRBV4-2 and TRBJ2-1; 8 bases fit TRBD2. The junction had 11 bases not matched to a gene; V was cut back by 0 bases and J by 7 bases. Germline V gene data show CDR1 as LGHNA and CDR2 as YNFKEQ. The CDR3 is made up of 17 amino acids. CDR3 in DNA: TGTGCCAGCAGCCAAGATGGGACGGGGGGGCCAATGAATGAGCAGTTCTTC. Translating gives CASSQDGTGGPMNEQFF.

V usage is TRBV5-1 and J usage is TRBJ1-1; 8 nucleotides agree with TRBD1. The CDR3 length is 14 residues. Germline CDR1 SGHRS, CDR2 YFSETQ. After removal of 1 base from V and 4 bases from J, the junction contained 3 bases not matched to a gene. CDR3 in amino acids: CASSLRTGPTEAFF. The CDR3 DNA reads as TGCGCCAGCAGCTTGAGGACAGGGCCCACTGAAGCTTTCTTT.

This chain connects TRBV12-2 to TRBJ1-2; the D segment call TRBD1 is taken from the table without a DNA check. TRBV12-2 is given as a pseudogene. CDR3 size: 14 residues. CDR3 residues: CASRFVRQGVGYTF. Written as DNA, the CDR3 is TGTGCAAGTCGCTTCGTCCGACAGGGCGTGGGCTACACCTTC.

V and J are TRBV19 and TRBJ2-1, with 11 positions matching TRBD1. Germline CDR1 and CDR2: LNHDA and SQIVND (reference sequence). The CDR3 is made up of 16 amino acids. Trimming removed 7 bases from V and 8 bases from J; junction bases left unmatched: 13. The CDR3 DNA reads TGTGCCAGTAACCCGGACAGGGGGCTTCCCGGGGATGAGCAGTTCTTC. Translation gives CASNPDRGLPGDEQFF.

The CDR3: CASSLLGQGANYGYTF. In nucleotides, the CDR3 is TGCGCCAGCAGCTTGTTGGGACAGGGAGCTAACTATGGCTACACCTTC. V usage is TRBV5-1 and J usage is TRBJ1-2; 9 nucleotides align to TRBD1. Germline V lookup: CDR1 SGHRS, CDR2 YFSETQ. The CDR3 spans 16 residues. V lost 1 base to trimming and J lost 0 bases; unmatched junction nucleotides: 4.

The chain is built from TRBV5-1 and TRBJ1-5; a possible D gene is TRBD1 (5 bases). With 2 bases removed from V and 8 bases from J, the gap between germline ends came to 11 bases. The CDR3 runs to 13 residues. Germline CDR1 is SGHRS and CDR2 is YFSETQ. This CDR3 reads CASSLGQGEPQHF. CDR3 in DNA: TGCGCCAGCAGCTTAGGGCAAGGGGAGCCCCAGCATTTT.

This clone occurred once. V and J are TRBV2 and TRBJ1-1; TRBD1 is a possible D gene (5 bases). Trimming removed 7 bases from V and 2 bases from J, with 11 bases in between. The CDR3 has 13 residues. Germline lookup yields CDR1 SNHLY and CDR2 FYNNEI. CDR3 DNA: TGTGCCAGCATCAAGGGGTTCAACACTGAAGCTTTCTTT. Translating gives CASIKGFNTEAFF.

This clone was observed a few times. The J gene is TRBJ2-5, the V gene TRBV5-1; perhaps TRBD1 as D (5 bases). There are 15 residues in the CDR3. Germline values: CDR1 SGHRS, CDR2 YFSETQ. V lost 4 bases to trimming and J lost 5 bases, with 18 bases between them. The DNA for the CDR3 is TGCGCCAGCAGCCAACAGACAGCCGAGAGGGAGACCCAGTACTTC. Its protein is CASSQQTAERETQYF.

V is TRBV4-3 and J is TRBJ2-1, with 9 bases lining up with TRBD2. Germline CDR1 reads LGHNA; CDR2 reads YSLEER. The CDR3 consists of 17 residues. V gave up 1 base and J gave up 5 bases; unmatched junction bases: 9. The CDR3 here is CASSQASAGGPNNEQFF. As DNA, the CDR3 is TGCGCCAGCAGCCAAGCTAGTGCGGGGGGGCCGAACAATGAGCAGTTCTTC.

There are a few counts of this clone. V and J are TRBV7-8 and TRBJ1-5; no clear D gene. Trimming cost V 2 bases and J 4 bases, with 6 bases left between them. CDR3 length equals 13 residues. CDR1 is SGHVS and CDR2 is FQNEAQ in the germline V gene. CDR3 amino acids: CASSLRGNQPQHF. The CDR3 region has the DNA TGTGCCAGCAGCTTACGAGGGAATCAGCCCCAGCATTTT.